This TCR beta chain was found in a study of CD4 T cell repertoires in COVID-19. The count of this clone is one. The CDR3 sequence is 15 residues long. Looked up from germline, CDR1 is SGHDN and CDR2 is FVKESK. V dropped 4 bases and J dropped 1 base, with 13 bases sitting between them. No culture step preceded sequencing of the ex vivo isolated memory T cells. The method was immunoSEQ multiplex PCR; TCRdb's version includes in-frame clones alone and lacks a portion of them. The sample contains about 22,000 clones, about nine tenths of which appear only once. This clonotype originated in a human donor who had COVID-19. The rearrangement links TRBV14 to TRBJ1-1; D uncertain. The material was central memory CD4+ T cells from blood, obtained before the COVID-19 pandemic. The CDR3 DNA follows: TGTGCCAGCAGCCGCGCGACGACAACGAACACTGAAGCTTTCTTT. Amino acids: CASSRATTTNTEAFF.